A selection of T cell receptor beta chains follows, all from one sample in a study of blood T cells in healthy people across ages. MiXCR was run by TCRdb on the 5' RACE reads, yielding one entry per CDR3 protein. The sample holds about 930,000 distinct CDR3 sequences, about 28% seen once. These records were also assigned to another study, of T cells of mothers and their children.

Input material: blood. These receptors were taken from a woman aged 40 to 50 in good health. Each CDR3 is given without its conserved first and last residue. The order of the fields is clone size, V gene, CDR3 protein. Clone size is not always given. Where it is, it says once, few, many or a class for expanded clones.

clone size: many; V gene: TRBV25-1; CDR3 protein: ASSEWTVHESPHEQY
clone size: .; V gene: TRBV20-1; CDR3 protein: SAPRGATGYT
clone size: few; V gene: TRBV6-2/TRBV6-3; CDR3 protein: ASGLWQEETQY
clone size: few; V gene: TRBV6-9; CDR3 protein: ASSEFEGAVSETQY
clone size: .; V gene: TRBV5-1; CDR3 protein: ASSFGVDKQY
clone size: many; V gene: TRBV7-8; CDR3 protein: ASRPQTGGEQY
clone size: few; V gene: TRBV7-2; CDR3 protein: ASSAKVGEQY
clone size: .; V gene: TRBV4-3; CDR3 protein: ASSQDLPRRGSATYEQY
clone size: few; V gene: TRBV14; CDR3 protein: ASSQRWGGGVQETQY
clone size: many; V gene: TRBV9; CDR3 protein: ASSPRTEAF
clone size: few; V gene: TRBV3-1; CDR3 protein: ASSRQGLYEQY
clone size: many; V gene: TRBV5-1; CDR3 protein: ASSRLGTENTEAF
clone size: .; V gene: TRBV7-2; CDR3 protein: ASSLASGMETQY
clone size: few; V gene: TRBV7-2; CDR3 protein: ASSLEGGGARETQY
clone size: many; V gene: TRBV4-1; CDR3 protein: ASSQEGLAGEQF
clone size: few; V gene: TRBV19; CDR3 protein: ASSPEGRNEQY
clone size: many; V gene: TRBV20-1; CDR3 protein: SATPGTGGIQY